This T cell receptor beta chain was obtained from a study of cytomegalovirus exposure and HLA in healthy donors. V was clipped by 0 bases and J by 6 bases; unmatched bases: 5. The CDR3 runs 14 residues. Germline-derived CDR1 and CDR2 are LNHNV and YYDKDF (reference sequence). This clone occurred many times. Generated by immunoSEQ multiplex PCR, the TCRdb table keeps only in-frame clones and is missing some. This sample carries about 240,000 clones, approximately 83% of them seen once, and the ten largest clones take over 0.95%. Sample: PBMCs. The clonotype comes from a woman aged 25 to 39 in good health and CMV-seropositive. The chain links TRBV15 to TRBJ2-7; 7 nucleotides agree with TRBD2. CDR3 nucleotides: TGTGCCACCAGCAGAGATCGATGGGGGGGCGAGCAGTACTTC. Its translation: CATSRDRWGGEQYF.